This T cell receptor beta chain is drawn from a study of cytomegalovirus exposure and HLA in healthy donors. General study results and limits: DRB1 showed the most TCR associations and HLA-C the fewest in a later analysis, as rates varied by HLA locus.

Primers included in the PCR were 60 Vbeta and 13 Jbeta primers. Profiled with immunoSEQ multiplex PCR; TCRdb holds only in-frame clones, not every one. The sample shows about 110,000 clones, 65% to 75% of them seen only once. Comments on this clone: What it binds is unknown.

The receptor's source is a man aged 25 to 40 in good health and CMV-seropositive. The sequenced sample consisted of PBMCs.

CDR3 nucleotide sequence: TGTGCCAGCAGTCCTACAGGGAATGGCTACACCTTC. This sequence encodes CASSPTGNGYTF. This chain links TRBV27 with TRBJ1-2; tentative D call: TRBD1 (6 bases). Germline CDR1 MNHEY, CDR2 SMNVEV (reference sequence). Trimming cost V 5 bases and J 6 bases, with 10 bases left between them. This CDR3 region has 12 residues.